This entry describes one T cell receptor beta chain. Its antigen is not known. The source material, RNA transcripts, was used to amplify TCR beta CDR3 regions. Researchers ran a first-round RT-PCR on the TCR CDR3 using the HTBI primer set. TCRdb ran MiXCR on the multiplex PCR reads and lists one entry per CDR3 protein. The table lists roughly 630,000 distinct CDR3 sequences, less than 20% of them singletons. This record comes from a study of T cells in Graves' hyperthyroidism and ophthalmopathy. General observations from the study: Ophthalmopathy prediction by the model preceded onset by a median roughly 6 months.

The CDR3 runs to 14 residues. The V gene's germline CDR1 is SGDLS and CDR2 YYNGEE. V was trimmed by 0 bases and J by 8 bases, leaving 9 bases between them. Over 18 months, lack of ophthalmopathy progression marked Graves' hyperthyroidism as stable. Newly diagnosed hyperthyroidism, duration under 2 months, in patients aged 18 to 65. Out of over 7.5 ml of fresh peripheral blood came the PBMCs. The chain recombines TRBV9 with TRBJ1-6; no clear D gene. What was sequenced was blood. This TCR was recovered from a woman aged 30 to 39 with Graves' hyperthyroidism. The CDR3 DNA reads TGTGCCAGCAGCGTAGACCCGACTTATTCACCCCTCCACTTT. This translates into CASSVDPTYSPLHF. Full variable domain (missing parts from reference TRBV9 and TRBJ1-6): DSGVTQTPKHLITATGQRVTLRCSPRSGDLSVYWYQQSLDQGLQFLIQYYNGEERAKGNILERFSAQQFPDLHSELNLSSLELGDSALYFCASSVDPTYSPLHFGNGTRLTVT.